This T cell receptor (beta chain) was sequenced during a study of cytomegalovirus exposure and HLA in healthy donors. Findings and caveats of the study: A missense variant in DCLRE1C was later tied to TCR beta V- and J-gene trimming. Several of the most significant clusters were apparently associated with common viral pathogens in a later analysis.

The germline gives CDR1 SGHVS, CDR2 FQNEAQ. The ends were cut back, 2 bases at V and 3 bases at J, with 18 bases in the middle. The CDR3 sequence is 17 residues long. PCR amplification relied on 60 Vbeta primers (plus 13 Jbeta primers). Profiled with immunoSEQ multiplex PCR; TCRdb holds only in-frame clones, not every one. The table records tens of thousands of clones, 86% of them present only once. This clone was seen just once. Its specificity is unknown. The receptor was isolated from a man between 25 and 39 years old in good health and CMV-seropositive. Material: PBMCs. The chain links TRBV7-8 to TRBJ2-3; D is perhaps TRBD1 (7 bases). CDR3: CASSLKRATGKTDTQYF. The DNA for the CDR3 is TGTGCCAGCAGCTTAAAGCGGGCGACAGGGAAAACAGATACGCAGTATTTT.